The clone carrying this T cell receptor beta chain was found many times. Its target is not known. TCRdb reanalysed the reads using MiXCR and keeps one entry per CDR3 protein. The sample carries around 210,000 distinct CDR3 sequences, 6.5% recorded once. This entry belongs to a study of T cell repertoires in cytomegalovirus infection. Background on the study: CMV infection plus the matching HLA type was flagged by public TCR beta signatures. Regarding the study as a whole: The study found HLA-C-restricted CMV-specific TCR beta clonotypes dominating the ex vivo response. Carriers of CMV plus the relevant HLA were identified by cumulative public TCR beta family frequency.

The source of this sequence is a human donor in good health (CMV status not recorded). Some clones in this sample may be carry-over from other donors' samples. Sequencing used PBMCs.

The CDR3 loop is CASSLRGTGELFF. Written as DNA, the CDR3 is TGTGCCAGCAGCTTAAGGGGCACCGGGGAGCTGTTTTTT. This chain uses TRBV7-3 with TRBJ2-2; D unclear. V was clipped by 1 base and J by 4 bases, with 4 bases between them. CDR3 length equals 13 residues. CDR1 and CDR2 (germline): SGHTA, FQGTGA. The full variable domain, in which reference TRBV7-3 and TRBJ2-2 provide the parts outside the CDR3, is GAGVSQTPSNKVTEKGKYVELRCDPISGHTALYWYRQSLGQGPEFLIYFQGTGAADDSGLPNDRFFAVRPEGSVSTLKIQRTERGDSAVYLCASSLRGTGELFFGEGSRLTVL.